This paragraph covers one TCR beta chain sequence. Its antigen remains unidentified. No base quality values were provided; no much bigger clone lies one nucleotide off. The CDR3 regions of human TCRbeta chains were subjected to immunosequencing. Per the authors' processing: Repertoire TCRs were matched against a reference library of SARS-CoV-2-specific TCRs generated with the MIRA antigen-specificity platform. Breadth was defined as the fraction of unique TCRs that were SARS-CoV-2-associated. Depth was defined as the fraction of total T cells that were SARS-CoV-2-associated. Using the MIRA data, every spike-specific TCR was mapped to the spike region that the TCR reacted to and assigned to either a CD4 or a CD8 class. Log10-transformed breadth and depth values were compared by one-way ANOVA with Sidak's multiple comparisons tests. TCRdb took over this immuneACCESS table, retaining in-frame rearrangements with V and J assigned. Such tables are incomplete; in checked studies, under half of the missing clones stem from an unresolved V gene, and the remainder is unexplained. V and J calls plus clone size are reproduced from that table; the DNA served to infer D and trimming. This sample has 85,000 to 130,000 clones in its table, and 89% of those were observed once. Together, the top ten hold 18% of the sample.

The sample originates from a study of T cell responses to AZD1222 COVID-19 vaccine (dated by TCRdb to the early 2020s). Notes on the research overall: AZD1222 recipients whose second dose came at about 4 weeks and those whose second dose came at about 12 weeks were combined into one group, since spike-specific TCR depth and breadth did not differ between the two schedules. TCR sequencing covered roughly 230 trial participants: 207 given two doses of AZD1222 and 26 given two doses of MenACWY control vaccine. Trial participants were enrolled by age into 18-55, 56-69 and 70-plus year subgroups, with around 140, 26 and 57 TCR-sequenced participants respectively. Results and caveats for the whole study, not just this receptor: Vaccine-associated CD4 TCRs spanned the whole spike protein, with dominant responses in regions 160-218 and 743-854. Only five to seven AZD1222 recipients were SARS-CoV-2 seropositive at baseline, limiting conclusions about previously exposed vaccinees. Because no samples from the day 14 peak response were available, repertoires could be characterized only after the peak T cell response. Participants were mostly white British, with more females than males. The authors suggested clonal diversity may have been underestimated. The 56-69-year group was small, and its depth increase did not reach significance, likely because of low power. After two AZD1222 doses, spike-specific TCR breadth and depth were significantly higher than at day 0 and than in MenACWY recipients. Reportedly, almost half of the unique spike-specific TCRs recognized epitopes lying outside the regions that are mutated in the B.1.351 and B.1.1.7 variants.

According to the study, the label for this sample's time point signals: baseline before first vaccination. Vaccinee samples were obtained from the UK trials COV001 and COV002, which included a single-blind randomized controlled phase 2/3 trial of AZD1222 (ChAdOx1 nCoV-19) in healthy adults. Trial participant PBMC samples were collected at day 0 and day 28 after the second dose for TCRbeta chain sequencing. Sequencing was performed on peripheral blood, taken on day 0 of AZD1222 vaccination. This clonotype was sampled from an adult in good health.

The encoded CDR3 is CASSLAGQGTEAFF. Read as DNA, the sequence is TGTGCCAGCAGCTTAGCGGGACAGGGCACTGAAGCTTTCTTT. The chain is encoded by TRBV7-9 joined to TRBJ1-1; 9 central nucleotides agree with TRBD1. Looking up the germline V gene (reference sequence) yields CDR1 SEHNR and CDR2 FQNEAQ. Taken from cysteine to phenylalanine, the CDR3 has 14 residues. Only CDR3 DNA remains: 42 bases, in frame from the first base. Trimming accounts for 0 bases at V and 4 bases at J, while the number of junction bases matched to no gene is 0.